These 20 T cell receptor beta chains originate from one sample sequenced in a study of blood T cell repertoires in COVID-19. The method was immunoSEQ multiplex PCR; TCRdb's version includes in-frame clones alone and lacks a portion of them. The table lists about 380,000 clones, roughly 86% of them singletons, with 0.85% to 1.3% in the top ten. The sample consisted of peripheral blood. Receptor source: a human donor with acute or convalescent COVID-19. The donor label of this sample is uncertain.

The rearrangement uses TRBV11-3 and TRBJ2-7; 11 bases agree with TRBD2. This CDR3 comprises 15 residues. Germline V gene data show CDR1 as SGHNT and CDR2 as YENEEA. J was trimmed by 3 bases and V by 5 bases; bases with no gene match: 6. The DNA of the CDR3 is TGTGCCAGCAGCCCCGGACTAGCGGGTATCTACGAGCAGTACTTC. Translating it yields CASSPGLAGIYEQYF.

J is TRBJ1-4 and V is TRBV2, with a possible D match to TRBD1 (5 bases). Germline lookup yields CDR1 SNHLY and CDR2 FYNNEI. V was cut by 3 bases and J by 2 bases, with 7 bases left in between. The CDR3 sequence is 14 residues long. The CDR3 loop reads CASSEGGTNEKLFF. The DNA for the CDR3 is TGTGCCAGCAGTGAGGGGGGGACTAATGAAAAACTGTTTTTT.

This clone has just a few counts. V gene TRBV28 combines with J gene TRBJ1-2; D is possibly TRBD1 (5 bases). Germline loops: CDR1 MDHEN, CDR2 SYDVKM. The CDR3 is 14 amino acids. Trimming cost V 1 base and J 8 bases, with 14 bases left between them. In DNA, the CDR3 is TGTGCCAGCAGTTTATTCTTGGGGCAACAGGGCTACACCTTC. It codes for CASSLFLGQQGYTF.

V gene TRBV12-3 or TRBV12-4 combines with J gene TRBJ1-1; D uncertain. The CDR3 is made up of 11 amino acids. Trimming removed 6 bases from V and 1 base from J, with 3 bases in between. The DNA for the CDR3 is TGTGCCAGCAGACAGAACACTGAAGCTTTCTTT. Translating it yields CASRQNTEAFF.

This rearrangement joins TRBV19 to TRBJ1-1; D gene ambiguous. With 6 bases removed from V and 1 base from J, the gap between germline ends came to 9 bases. CDR3 length equals 13 residues. Germline CDR1 and CDR2: LNHDA and SQIVND (reference sequence). The CDR3 coding sequence is TGTGCCAGTAGCGAACGGGAGAACACTGAAGCTTTCTTT. Protein: CASSERENTEAFF.

Here the CDR3 DNA reads TGTGCCAGTAGGGGCCCCGGACAACCGAACACTGAAGCTTTCTTT. The encoded protein is CASRGPGQPNTEAFF. The rearrangement uses TRBV19 and TRBJ1-1; D might be TRBD1 (5 bases). This CDR3 has 15 residues. Per the germline V gene, CDR1 is LNHDA and CDR2 is SQIVND (reference sequence). Trimming took 6 bases from V and 1 from J, leaving 15 bases between them.

The CDR3 nucleotides are TGTGCCAGCAGTCGTGTGCCAGGGGACGAGCAGTACTTC. It is translated as CASSRVPGDEQYF. V usage is TRBV27 and J usage is TRBJ2-7; a weak D match, TRBD1 (6 bases). Germline V gives CDR1 MNHEY, CDR2 SMNVEV (reference sequence). The V end was cut by 5 bases, the J end by 5 bases, with 13 bases between. CDR3 length equals 13 residues.

This clone was picked up one time. The chain combines TRBV13 with TRBJ1-2, with 9 nucleotides matching TRBD1. The V segment lost 2 bases and the J segment 1 base; nucleotides outside the gene matches: 2. Germline V gene data show CDR1 as PRHDT and CDR2 as FYEKMQ (reference sequence). The CDR3 has 15 amino acids. CDR3 in amino acids: CASSLRTGVNYGYTF. The CDR3 DNA sequence: TGTGCCAGCAGCTTACGGACAGGGGTTAACTATGGCTACACCTTC.

This clone was seen only once. V is TRBV29-1 and J is TRBJ2-7; possible D gene TRBD1, 7 bases. CDR3 length: 13 amino acids. CDR1 and CDR2 (germline): SQVTM, ANQGSEA. V lost 2 bases and J 5 bases, leaving 13 bases between the germline ends. In nucleotides, the CDR3 is TGCAGCGTTGAACACACCAGGGGGGACGAGCAGTACTTC. This sequence encodes CSVEHTRGDEQYF.

The V call is TRBV7-2, the J call TRBJ1-6, with D possibly matching TRBD1 (5 bases). CDR1 is SGHTA and CDR2 is FQGNSA in the germline V gene. This CDR3 contains 16 residues. V was cut by 2 bases and J by 0 bases, with 8 bases left in between. In DNA, the CDR3 is TGTGCCAGCAGCTTAAGACAGAGCTCCTATAATTCACCCCTCCACTTT. Translated: CASSLRQSSYNSPLHF.

The V call is TRBV24-1, the J call TRBJ2-2; 8 bases align to TRBD2. V was pared by 0 bases and J by 6 bases, with 8 bases of the junction left unmatched. This CDR3 spans 17 amino acids. The germline V gene has CDR1 KGHDR and CDR2 SFDVKD. The CDR3 DNA reads TGTGCCACCAGTGATTTGACTAGCGGAGACGGGGCCGGGGAGCTGTTTTTT. Translation: CATSDLTSGDGAGELFF.

This chain links TRBV19 with TRBJ1-1; D is possibly TRBD1 (5 bases). Germline-derived CDR1 and CDR2 are LNHDA and SQIVND (reference sequence). This CDR3 has 15 residues. Trimming took off 0 bases at V and 4 bases at J, with 12 bases between the two ends. The CDR3 DNA reads as TGTGCCAGTAGTATAGATGCAGGGCTCGTCACTGAAGCTTTCTTT. Its protein is CASSIDAGLVTEAFF.

This rearrangement joins TRBV19 to TRBJ2-1, with 10 bases identical to TRBD1. The germline V gene has CDR1 LNHDA and CDR2 SQIVND (reference sequence). J gave up 4 bases and V 4 bases, and 10 bases lay outside the gene matches. This CDR3 has 17 amino acids. The CDR3 DNA follows: TGTGCCAGTAGTAATTTCCCTACGGGACAGGGGTACAATGAGCAGTTCTTC. Amino acid sequence: CASSNFPTGQGYNEQFF.

V gene TRBV6-6 combines with J gene TRBJ2-5; D is perhaps TRBD2 (6 bases). Per the germline V gene, CDR1 is MNHNY and CDR2 is SVGAGI (reference sequence). Trimming took 0 bases from V and 1 from J, leaving 12 bases between them. The CDR3 is 16 residues long. In DNA form, the CDR3 reads TGTGCCAGCAGTTACTCTGGCGGGGATATCCAAGAGACCCAGTACTTC. Its translation: CASSYSGGDIQETQYF.

This clone showed up many times. The J gene is TRBJ2-1, the V gene TRBV4-1; 12 nucleotides align to TRBD2. The CDR3 extends over 18 amino acids. Germline V gene sequence: CDR1 MGHRA, CDR2 YSYEKL. V lost 1 base and J lost 1; bases outside the gene matches: 5. CDR3 loop: CASSQGTSGILSYNEQFF. CDR3 sequence (DNA): TGCGCCAGCAGCCAAGGGACTAGCGGGATTTTGTCCTACAATGAGCAGTTCTTC.

The chain carries TRBV5-1 and TRBJ1-1; D remains ambiguous. The CDR3 covers 15 residues. The germline V gene has CDR1 SGHRS and CDR2 YFSETQ. The V gene lost 0 bases and the J gene lost 7 bases, with 16 bases spanning the gap. The CDR3 spells CASSLGHRGLVEAFF. DNA for the CDR3: TGCGCCAGCAGCTTGGGACATCGAGGGCTGGTTGAAGCTTTCTTT.

This chain connects TRBV19 to TRBJ2-7; 14 positions match TRBD2. V lost 4 bases and J lost 3; bases outside the gene matches: 8. The germline V gene has CDR1 LNHDA and CDR2 SQIVND (reference sequence). The CDR3 is 17 amino acids. CDR3 DNA: TGTGCCAGTAGTACCCTTCGGACTAGCGGGGGGATCTACGAGCAGTACTTC. Protein sequence: CASSTLRTSGGIYEQYF. Drawing the rest from reference TRBV19 and TRBJ2-7, the complete variable domain is DGGITQSPKYLFRKEGQNVTLSCEQNLNHDAMYWYRQDPGQGLRLIYYSQIVNDFQKGDIAEGYSVSREKKESFPLTVTSAQKNPTAFYLCASSTLRTSGGIYEQYFGPGTRLTVT.

CDR3 loop: CASSDRISNQPQHF. In DNA, the CDR3 is TGCGCCAGCAGTGACAGGATTAGCAATCAGCCCCAGCATTTT. The chain combines TRBV10-2 with TRBJ1-5; D remains unclear. With 3 bases removed from V and 0 bases from J, the gap between germline ends came to 6 bases. Germline V CDR1 and CDR2: WSHSY, SAAADI. The CDR3 covers 14 residues.

The sample holds a few counts of this clone. The chain is built from TRBV3-1 (or the pseudogene TRBV3-2) and TRBJ1-1; D not certain. Germline V gene sequence: CDR1 LGHDT, CDR2 YNNKEL (reference sequence). The CDR3 consists of 13 residues. V lost 1 base and J lost 5, with 8 bases in between. The CDR3 spells CASSQGELTEAFF. The CDR3 nucleotides are TGTGCCAGCAGCCAAGGGGAGTTGACTGAAGCTTTCTTT.

The V and J genes are TRBV11-2 and TRBJ1-2; D is unresolved. V lost 7 bases and J 3 bases, leaving 18 bases between the germline ends. Per germline, CDR1 SGHAT and CDR2 FQNNGV. The CDR3 spans 15 residues. The CDR3 loop reads CASKDRVRTDYGYTF. In DNA, the CDR3 is TGTGCCAGCAAAGATCGGGTCCGAACCGACTATGGCTACACCTTC. Filled out from reference TRBV11-2 and TRBJ1-2, the complete variable domain reads EAGVAQSPRYKIIEKRQSVAFWCNPISGHATLYWYQQILGQGPKLLIQFQNNGVVDDSQLPKDRFSAERLKGVDSTLKIQPAKLEDSAVYLCASKDRVRTDYGYTFGSGTRLTVV.